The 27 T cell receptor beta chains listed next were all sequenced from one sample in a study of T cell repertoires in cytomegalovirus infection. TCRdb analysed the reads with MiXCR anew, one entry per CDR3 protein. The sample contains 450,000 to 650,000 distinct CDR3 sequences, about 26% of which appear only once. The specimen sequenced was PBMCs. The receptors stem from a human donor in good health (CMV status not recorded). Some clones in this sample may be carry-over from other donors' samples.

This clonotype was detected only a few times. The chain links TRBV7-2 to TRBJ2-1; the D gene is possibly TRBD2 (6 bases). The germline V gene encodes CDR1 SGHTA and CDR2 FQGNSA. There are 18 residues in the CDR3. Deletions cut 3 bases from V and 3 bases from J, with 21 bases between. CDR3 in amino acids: CASSFPTQRVRLYNEQFF. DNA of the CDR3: TGTGCCAGCAGCTTCCCCACCCAGCGGGTCCGACTCTACAATGAGCAGTTCTTC.

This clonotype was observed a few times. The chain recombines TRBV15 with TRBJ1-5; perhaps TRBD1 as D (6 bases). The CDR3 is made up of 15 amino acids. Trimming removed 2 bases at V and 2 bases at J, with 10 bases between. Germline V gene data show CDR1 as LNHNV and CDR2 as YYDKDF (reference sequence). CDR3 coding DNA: TGTGCCACCAGCAGAAACAGGGAGGGCAATCAGCCCCAGCATTTT. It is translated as CATSRNREGNQPQHF.

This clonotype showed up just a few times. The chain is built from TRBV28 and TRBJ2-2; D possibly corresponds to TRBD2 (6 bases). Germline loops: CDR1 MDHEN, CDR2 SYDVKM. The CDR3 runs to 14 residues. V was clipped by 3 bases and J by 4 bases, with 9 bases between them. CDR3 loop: CASSFLGGTGELFF. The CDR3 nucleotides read TGTGCCAGCAGTTTTTTGGGAGGCACCGGGGAGCTGTTTTTT.

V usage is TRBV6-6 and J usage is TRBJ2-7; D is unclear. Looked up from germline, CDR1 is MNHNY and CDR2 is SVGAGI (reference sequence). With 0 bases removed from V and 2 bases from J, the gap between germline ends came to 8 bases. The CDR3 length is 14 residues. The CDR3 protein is CASSYSTQTYEQYF. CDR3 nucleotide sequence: TGTGCCAGCAGTTACTCGACACAGACCTACGAGCAGTACTTC.

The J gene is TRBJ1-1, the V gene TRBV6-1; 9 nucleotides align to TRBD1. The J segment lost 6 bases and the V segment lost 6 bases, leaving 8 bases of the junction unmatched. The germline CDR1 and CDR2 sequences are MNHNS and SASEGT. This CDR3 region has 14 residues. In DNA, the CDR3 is TGTGCCAGCAGCCCCGGGACAGGGAGCCCTGAAGCTTTCTTT. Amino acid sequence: CASSPGTGSPEAFF.

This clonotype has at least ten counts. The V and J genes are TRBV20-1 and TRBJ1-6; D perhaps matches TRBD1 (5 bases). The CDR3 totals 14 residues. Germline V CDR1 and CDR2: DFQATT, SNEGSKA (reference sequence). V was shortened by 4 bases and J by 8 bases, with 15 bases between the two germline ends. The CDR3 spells CSANAGGIDSPLHF. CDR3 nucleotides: TGCAGTGCTAATGCCGGGGGGATTGATTCACCCCTCCACTTT.

Here the CDR3 reads CASSPPRQGRGDTQYF. In DNA, the CDR3 is TGTGCCAGCAGCCCCCCCCGCCAGGGCAGGGGAGATACGCAGTATTTT. The V call is TRBV5-8, the J call TRBJ2-3, with D possibly matching TRBD1 (6 bases). This CDR3 spans 16 amino acids. Trimming left V 4 bases short and J 5 bases short, with 20 bases between. Germline V gives CDR1 SGHTS, CDR2 YDEGEE. Full variable domain (outside the CDR3, taken from reference TRBV5-8 and TRBJ2-3): EAGVTQSPTHLIKTRGQQATLRCSPISGHTSVYWYQQALGLGLQFLLWYDEGEERNRGNFPPRFSGRQFPNYSSELNVNALELEDSALYLCASSPPRQGRGDTQYFGPGTRLTVL.

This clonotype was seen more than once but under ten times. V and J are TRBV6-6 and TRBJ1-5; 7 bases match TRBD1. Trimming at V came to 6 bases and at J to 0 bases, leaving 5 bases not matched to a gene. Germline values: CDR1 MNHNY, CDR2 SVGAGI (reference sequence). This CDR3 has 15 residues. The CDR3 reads CASRARGDSNQPQHF. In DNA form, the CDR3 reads TGTGCCAGCAGGGCCAGGGGGGATAGCAATCAGCCCCAGCATTTT.

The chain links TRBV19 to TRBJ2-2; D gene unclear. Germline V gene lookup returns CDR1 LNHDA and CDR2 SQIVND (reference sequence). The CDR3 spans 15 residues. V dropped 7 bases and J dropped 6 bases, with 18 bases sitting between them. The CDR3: CASTPRQPGAGELFF. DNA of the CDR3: TGTGCCAGTACCCCCCGGCAGCCCGGAGCCGGGGAGCTGTTTTTT. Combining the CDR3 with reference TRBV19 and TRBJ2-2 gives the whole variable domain DGGITQSPKYLFRKEGQNVTLSCEQNLNHDAMYWYRQDPGQGLRLIYYSQIVNDFQKGDIAEGYSVSREKKESFPLTVTSAQKNPTAFYLCASTPRQPGAGELFFGEGSRLTVL.

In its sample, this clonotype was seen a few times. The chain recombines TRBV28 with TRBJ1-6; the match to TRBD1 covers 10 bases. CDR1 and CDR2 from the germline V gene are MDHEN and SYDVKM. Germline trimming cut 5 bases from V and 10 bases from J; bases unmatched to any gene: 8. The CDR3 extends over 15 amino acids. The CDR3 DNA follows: TGTGCCAGCAGTACGGGACAGGGGATCTCATCACCCCTCCACTTT. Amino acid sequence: CASSTGQGISSPLHF. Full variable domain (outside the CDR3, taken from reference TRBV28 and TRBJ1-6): DVKVTQSSRYLVKRTGEKVFLECVQDMDHENMFWYRQDPGLGLRLIYFSYDVKMKEKGDIPEGYSVSREKKERFSLILESASTNQTSMYLCASSTGQGISSPLHFGNGTRLTVT.

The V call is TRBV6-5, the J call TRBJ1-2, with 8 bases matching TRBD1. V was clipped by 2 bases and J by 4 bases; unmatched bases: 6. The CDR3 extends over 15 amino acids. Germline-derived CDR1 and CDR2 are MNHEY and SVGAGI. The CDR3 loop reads CASSYAGQGGYGYTF. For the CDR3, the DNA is TGTGCCAGCAGTTACGCTGGACAGGGAGGCTATGGCTACACCTTC.

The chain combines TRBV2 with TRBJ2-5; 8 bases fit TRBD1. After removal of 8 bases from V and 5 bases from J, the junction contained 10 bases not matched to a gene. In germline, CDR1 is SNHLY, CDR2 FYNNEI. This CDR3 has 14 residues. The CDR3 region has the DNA TGTGCCAGCCTCGAACAGGGGGAGAGGGAGACCCAGTACTTC. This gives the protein CASLEQGERETQYF. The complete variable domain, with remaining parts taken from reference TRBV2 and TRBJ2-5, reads EPEVTQTPSHQVTQMGQEVILRCVPISNHLYFYWYRQILGQKVEFLVSFYNNEISEKSEIFDDQFSVERPDGSNFTLKIRSTKLEDSAMYFCASLEQGERETQYFGPGTRLLVL.

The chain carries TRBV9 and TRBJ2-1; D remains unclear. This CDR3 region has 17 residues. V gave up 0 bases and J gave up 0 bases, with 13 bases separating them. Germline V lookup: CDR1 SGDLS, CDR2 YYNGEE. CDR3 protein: CASSVEAVLSSYNEQFF. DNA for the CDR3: TGTGCCAGCAGCGTAGAGGCTGTCTTGAGCTCCTACAATGAGCAGTTCTTC.

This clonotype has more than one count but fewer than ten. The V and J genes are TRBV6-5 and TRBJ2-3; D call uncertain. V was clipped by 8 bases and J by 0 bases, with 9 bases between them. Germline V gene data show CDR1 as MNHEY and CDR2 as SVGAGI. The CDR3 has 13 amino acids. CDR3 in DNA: TGTGCCAGCGAGCAGCCTAGCACAGATACGCAGTATTTT. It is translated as CASEQPSTDTQYF.

The CDR3 sequence: CASSPPRQGPTDTQYF. CDR3 DNA sequence: TGTGCCAGCAGCCCTCCCCGACAGGGTCCCACAGATACGCAGTATTTT. V is TRBV7-9 and J is TRBJ2-3; TRBD1 agrees at 7 bases. Germline V gene lookup returns CDR1 SEHNR and CDR2 FQNEAQ (reference sequence). The CDR3 is made up of 16 amino acids. V lost 5 bases and J lost 2; bases outside the gene matches: 10.

The CDR3 spells CSVDRDEAYEQYV. CDR3 sequence (DNA): TGCAGCGTGGACCGGGACGAGGCCTACGAGCAGTACGTC. The chain combines TRBV29-1 with TRBJ2-7, with D perhaps assigned TRBD1 or TRBD2 (5 bases each). Trimming stripped 6 bases from V and 2 bases from J, with 14 bases between. The CDR3 has 13 residues. CDR1 and CDR2 (germline): SQVTM, ANQGSEA.

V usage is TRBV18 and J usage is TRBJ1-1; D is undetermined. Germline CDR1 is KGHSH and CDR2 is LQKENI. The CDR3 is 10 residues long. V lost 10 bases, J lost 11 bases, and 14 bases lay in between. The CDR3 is CAIKRVSAFF. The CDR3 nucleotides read TGTGCCATCAAAAGGGTCAGTGCTTTCTTT. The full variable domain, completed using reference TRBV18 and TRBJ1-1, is NAGVMQNPRHLVRRRGQEARLRCSPMKGHSHVYWYRQLPEEGLKFMVYLQKENIIDESGMPKERFSAEFPKEGPSILRIQQVVRGDSAAYFCAIKRVSAFFGQGTRLTVV.

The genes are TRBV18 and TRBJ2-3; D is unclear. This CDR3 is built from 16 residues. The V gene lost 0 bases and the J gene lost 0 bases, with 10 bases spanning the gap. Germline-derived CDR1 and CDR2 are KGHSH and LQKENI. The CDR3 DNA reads TGTGCCAGCTCACCACCGCGCCAGTCTAGCACAGATACGCAGTATTTT. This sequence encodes CASSPPRQSSTDTQYF.

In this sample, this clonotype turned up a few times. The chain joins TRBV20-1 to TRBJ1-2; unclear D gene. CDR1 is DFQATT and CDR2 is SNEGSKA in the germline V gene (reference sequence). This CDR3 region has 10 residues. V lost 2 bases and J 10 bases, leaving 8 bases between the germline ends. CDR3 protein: CSARQAVYTF. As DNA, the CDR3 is TGCAGTGCTAGACAGGCCGTCTACACCTTC.

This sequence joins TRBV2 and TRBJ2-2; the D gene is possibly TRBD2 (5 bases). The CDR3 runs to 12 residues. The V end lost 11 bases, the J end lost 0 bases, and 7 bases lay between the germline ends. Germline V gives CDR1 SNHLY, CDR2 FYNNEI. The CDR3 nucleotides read TGTGCCGCGGGCACGAACACCGGGGAGCTGTTTTTT. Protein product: CAAGTNTGELFF.

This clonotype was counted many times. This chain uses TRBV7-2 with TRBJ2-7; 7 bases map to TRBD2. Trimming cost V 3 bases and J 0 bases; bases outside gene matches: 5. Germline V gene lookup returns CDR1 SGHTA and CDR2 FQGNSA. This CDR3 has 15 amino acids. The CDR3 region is CASSFYGGSSYEQYF. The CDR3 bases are TGTGCCAGCAGCTTTTATGGCGGGAGCTCCTACGAGCAGTACTTC.

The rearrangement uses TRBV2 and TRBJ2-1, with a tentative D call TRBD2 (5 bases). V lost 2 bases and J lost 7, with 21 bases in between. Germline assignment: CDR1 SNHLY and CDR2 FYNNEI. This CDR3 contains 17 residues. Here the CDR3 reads CASSEKNGGWLMNEQFF. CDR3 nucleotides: TGTGCCAGCAGTGAAAAAAATGGCGGGTGGTTGATGAATGAGCAGTTCTTC.

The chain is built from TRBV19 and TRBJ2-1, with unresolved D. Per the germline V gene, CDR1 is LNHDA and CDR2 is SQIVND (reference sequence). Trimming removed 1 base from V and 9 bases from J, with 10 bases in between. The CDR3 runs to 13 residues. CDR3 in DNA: TGTGCCAGTAGTATAGTTCCGGAAGGTGAGCAGTTCTTC. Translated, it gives CASSIVPEGEQFF.

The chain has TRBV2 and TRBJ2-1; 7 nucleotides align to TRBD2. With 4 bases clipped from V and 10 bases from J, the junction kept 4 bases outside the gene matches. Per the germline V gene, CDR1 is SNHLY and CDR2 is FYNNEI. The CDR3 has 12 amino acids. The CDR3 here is CASSGTSLEQFF. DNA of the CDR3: TGTGCCAGCAGTGGGACTAGTCTGGAGCAGTTCTTC.

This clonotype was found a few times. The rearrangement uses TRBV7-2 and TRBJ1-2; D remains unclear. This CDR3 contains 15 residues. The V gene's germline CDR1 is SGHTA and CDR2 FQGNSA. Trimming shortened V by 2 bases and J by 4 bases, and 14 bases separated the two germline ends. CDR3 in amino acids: CASSLLSSGGYGYTF. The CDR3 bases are TGTGCCAGCAGCTTACTATCTAGTGGAGGCTATGGCTACACCTTC.

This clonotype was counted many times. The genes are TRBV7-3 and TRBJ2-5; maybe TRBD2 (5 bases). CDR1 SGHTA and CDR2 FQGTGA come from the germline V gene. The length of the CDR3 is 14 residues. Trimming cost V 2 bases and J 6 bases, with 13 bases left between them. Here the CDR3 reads CASSLDYPWKTQYF. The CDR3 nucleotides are TGTGCCAGCAGCTTAGACTATCCGTGGAAGACCCAGTACTTC. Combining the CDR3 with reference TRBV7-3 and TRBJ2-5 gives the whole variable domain GAGVSQTPSNKVTEKGKYVELRCDPISGHTALYWYRQSLGQGPEFLIYFQGTGAADDSGLPNDRFFAVRPEGSVSTLKIQRTERGDSAVYLCASSLDYPWKTQYFGPGTRLLVL.

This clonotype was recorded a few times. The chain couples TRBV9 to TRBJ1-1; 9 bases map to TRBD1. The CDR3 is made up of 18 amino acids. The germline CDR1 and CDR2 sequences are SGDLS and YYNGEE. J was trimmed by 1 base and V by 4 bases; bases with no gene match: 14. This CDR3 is CASSQSKTGGSKNTEAFF. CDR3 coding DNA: TGTGCCAGCAGCCAGTCAAAAACAGGGGGCTCAAAGAACACTGAAGCTTTCTTT.